This T cell receptor (beta chain) was obtained from a study of blood T cell repertoires in COVID-19. Using immunoSEQ multiplex PCR, the repertoire was profiled, and TCRdb retains in-frame clones only, with some absent. The data contain 330,000 or so clones, about 90% of them seen just once; the ten biggest clones take up approximately 1%. V dropped 2 bases and J dropped 0 bases, with 11 bases sitting between them. This CDR3 spans 16 amino acids. CDR1 and CDR2 (germline): MDHEN, SYDVKM. Participants came from roughly 24 US areas, aged roughly 18 to 95 years. The source of this sequence is a woman in her 30s who had been exposed to COVID-19. Sequenced: PBMCs or T cells enriched from blood (not recorded which). The chain links TRBV28 to TRBJ1-5; TRBD1 is a possible D gene (5 bases). DNA of the CDR3: TGTGCCAGCAGTTTAGTTGGGGGGGTTAGCAATCAGCCCCAGCATTTT. Translation gives CASSLVGGVSNQPQHF.